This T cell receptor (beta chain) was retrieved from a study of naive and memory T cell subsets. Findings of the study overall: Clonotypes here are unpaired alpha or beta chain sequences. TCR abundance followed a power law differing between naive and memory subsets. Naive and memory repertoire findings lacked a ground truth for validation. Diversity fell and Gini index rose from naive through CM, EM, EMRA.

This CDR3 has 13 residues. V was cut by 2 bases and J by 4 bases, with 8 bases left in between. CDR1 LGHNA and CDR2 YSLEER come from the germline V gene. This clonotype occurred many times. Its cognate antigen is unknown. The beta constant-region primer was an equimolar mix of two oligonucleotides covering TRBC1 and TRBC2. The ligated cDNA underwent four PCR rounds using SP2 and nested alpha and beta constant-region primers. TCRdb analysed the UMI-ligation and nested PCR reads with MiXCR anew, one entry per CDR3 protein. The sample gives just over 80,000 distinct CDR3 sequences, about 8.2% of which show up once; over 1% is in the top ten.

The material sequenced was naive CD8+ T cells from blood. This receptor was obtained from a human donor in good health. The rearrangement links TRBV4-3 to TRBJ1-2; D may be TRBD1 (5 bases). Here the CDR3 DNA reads TGCGCCAGCAGCCAAACAGGCAGCTATGGCTACACCTTC. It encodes CASSQTGSYGYTF.